This TCR beta chain was captured in a study of lymphopenia after photon versus proton radiotherapy. Trimming at V came to 9 bases and at J to 3 bases, leaving 12 bases not matched to a gene. The length of the CDR3 is 15 residues. From germline, CDR1 is SNHLY and CDR2 FYNNEI. About this clone itself: Its target is unknown.

Repertoires were generated with immunoSEQ multiplex PCR, while TCRdb's copy carries only in-frame clones and drops some. The sample lists 65,000 to 75,000 clones; about 89% were seen once. General study results and limits: Survival link was tested only in deceased patients; proton benefit remains a possibility. Oligoclonal CD8+ Temra expansion after nadir drove photon patients' diversity drop. Relative stability marked proton patients; photon patients lost diversity and naive cells.

This TCR derives from an elderly man with esophageal cancer. The V gene is TRBV2, the J gene TRBJ2-7; 9 nucleotides agree with TRBD1. Sequenced here: peripheral blood, sampled from a patient treated with proton-based radiotherapy. The CDR3 loop is CARSSEGQGGYEQYF. The DNA of the CDR3 is TGTGCCAGATCATCGGAGGGACAGGGAGGCTACGAGCAGTACTTC. Variable domain in full (rest from reference TRBV2 and TRBJ2-7): EPEVTQTPSHQVTQMGQEVILRCVPISNHLYFYWYRQILGQKVEFLVSFYNNEISEKSEIFDDQFSVERPDGSNFTLKIRSTKLEDSAMYFCARSSEGQGGYEQYFGPGTRLTVT.